These 23 T cell receptor beta chains were all obtained from the same sample, sequenced in a study of blood T cells in healthy people across ages. Combining a sample-barcoded 5' primer with a J-beta primer mix, a second PCR ran for about 7 to 11 cycles. From the 5' RACE reads, TCRdb called clonotypes with MiXCR, one entry per CDR3 protein. In the table there are roughly 800,000 distinct CDR3 sequences, around 36% of which are singletons. The sample taken for sequencing was blood. The receptors come from a man younger than 35 in good health.

This clonotype was counted between two and nine times. The gene calls are TRBV28 and TRBJ2-7; D may be TRBD2 (6 bases). V was clipped by 9 bases and J by 0 bases, with 24 bases between them. Germline CDR1 reads MDHEN; CDR2 reads SYDVKM. There are 17 residues in the CDR3. The CDR3 sequence: CASRPAGFTPTSYEQYF. The CDR3 DNA sequence: TGTGCCAGTAGGCCCGCGGGGTTTACCCCAACCTCCTACGAGCAGTACTTC.

This clonotype came up a few times. The chain joins TRBV29-1 to TRBJ1-5, with 9 nucleotides matching TRBD1. V gave up 7 bases and J gave up 2 bases; unmatched junction bases: 3. CDR1 is SQVTM and CDR2 is ANQGSEA in the germline V gene. The CDR3 is made up of 13 amino acids. The CDR3 bases are TGCAGCGCCGGGGACAGGGGCAATCAGCCCCAGCATTTT. Translation gives CSAGDRGNQPQHF.

This clonotype was picked up one time. J is TRBJ2-3 and V is TRBV3-1; 15 bases are shared with TRBD2. V shed 5 bases and J 8 bases; nucleotides not matched to a gene: 2. Germline V gene sequence: CDR1 LGHDT, CDR2 YNNKEL (reference sequence). The CDR3 length is 14 residues. The CDR3 loop is CASSGLAGGGTQYF. The CDR3 DNA reads as TGTGCCAGCAGCGGACTAGCGGGGGGGGGTACGCAGTATTTT.

The rearrangement links TRBV14 to TRBJ2-7; D unresolved. The CDR3 runs to 15 residues. Looked up from germline, CDR1 is SGHDN and CDR2 is FVKESK. V was trimmed by 0 bases and J by 0 bases, leaving 9 bases between them. The DNA for the CDR3 is TGTGCCAGCAGCCAAGAGGCCAGTACCTCCTACGAGCAGTACTTC. Translated, it gives CASSQEASTSYEQYF.

The chain combines TRBV9 with TRBJ2-1, with D possibly being TRBD2 (7 bases). The J call may be wrong; the DNA end is better matched by TRBJ2-7. The CDR3 has 16 residues. Per germline, CDR1 SGDLS and CDR2 YYNGEE. The CDR3 nucleotides read TGTGCCAGCAGCAGGGGGGGAGAACAGGACCGGGGAGAGCAGTACTTC. Translation: CASSRGGEQDRGEQYF.

For this clonotype: This may be a read error: a much more frequent sequence differs by one nucleotide. The CDR3 nucleotides read TGCGCCAGCAGCGCCCTAGGAACTAATGAAAAACTGTTTTTT. Protein product: CASSALGTNEKLFF. This chain links TRBV5-1 with TRBJ1-4; no clear D. Trimming took 4 bases from V and 1 from J, leaving 8 bases between them. Germline V gene sequence: CDR1 SGHRS, CDR2 YFSETQ. The CDR3 totals 14 residues. Using reference TRBV5-1 and TRBJ1-4 for the parts outside the CDR3, the full variable domain is KAGVTQTPRYLIKTRGQQVTLSCSPISGHRSVSWYQQTPGQGLQFLFEYFSETQRNKGNFPGRFSGRQFSNSRSEMNVSTLELGDSALYLCASSALGTNEKLFFGSGTQLSVL.

Only a few counts were recorded for this clonotype. An end of the junction does not agree with germline; a read error may underlie this. The chain links TRBV4-3 to TRBJ2-1, with no clear D. The CDR3 is made up of 14 amino acids. Germline V lookup: CDR1 LGHNA, CDR2 YSLEER. The CDR3 DNA follows: TGCGCCAGCAGCCCAACCGCGAGCTACGATGAGCAGTTCTTC. It yields the protein CASSPTASYDEQFF.

The chain combines TRBV10-3 with TRBJ1-5; 8 positions match TRBD1. CDR3 length equals 15 residues. Germline assignment: CDR1 ENHRY and CDR2 SYGVKD. J was trimmed by 9 bases and V by 0 bases; bases with no gene match: 7. As DNA, the CDR3 is TGTGCCATCAGTGAGTCCGGACAGGGAGGAGGGCCCCAGCATTTT. Protein product: CAISESGQGGGPQHF.

This clonotype has only a few counts. This chain uses TRBV20-1 with TRBJ2-3, with D possibly TRBD2 on 5 matching bases. The CDR3 extends over 12 amino acids. V was clipped by 5 bases and J by 5 bases, with 11 bases between them. Germline lookup yields CDR1 DFQATT and CDR2 SNEGSKA (reference sequence). The CDR3 nucleotides are TGCAGTGCTTGCCGGGAAGAAGATACGCAGTATTTT. Protein product: CSACREEDTQYF.

This chain connects TRBV12-3 or TRBV12-4 to TRBJ1-5, with D possibly being TRBD1 (5 bases). The CDR3 totals 14 residues. Trimming removed 6 bases from V and 4 bases from J, with 13 bases in between. The chain's CDR3 is CASRAGAENQPQHF. In DNA, the CDR3 is TGTGCCAGCAGGGCCGGGGCCGAAAATCAGCCCCAGCATTTT.

V gene TRBV6-2 or TRBV6-3 combines with J gene TRBJ2-2; TRBD1 is a possible D gene (6 bases). Germline V lookup: CDR1 MNHEY, CDR2 SVGEGT. The ends were cut back, 3 bases at V and 4 bases at J, with 15 bases in the middle. CDR3 length: 16 residues. In nucleotides, the CDR3 is TGTGCCAGCAGTTATTATGGGGGCGAAACCACCGGGGAGCTGTTTTTT. This encodes CASSYYGGETTGELFF.

Many counts were recorded for this clonotype. The chain employs TRBV12-3 or TRBV12-4 and TRBJ1-2; a weak D match, TRBD1 (6 bases). The CDR3 loop spans 14 amino acids. V lost 3 bases and J 7 bases, leaving 15 bases between the germline ends. CDR3 region: CASSLEQGMRGYTF. The CDR3 region has the DNA TGTGCCAGCAGTTTGGAACAGGGAATGCGTGGCTACACCTTC.

This clonotype occurred once. The gene calls are TRBV12-3 or TRBV12-4 and TRBJ1-2, with 8 bases lining up with TRBD1. V shed 5 bases, J shed 4 bases, and the junction held 12 bases outside the gene matches. This CDR3 contains 16 residues. CDR3 sequence (DNA): TGTGCCAGCAGTCCGGGGACAGGATCGCTCGGCTATGGCTACACCTTC. Protein: CASSPGTGSLGYGYTF.

The chain couples TRBV15 to TRBJ2-4; D is unresolved. This CDR3 comprises 15 residues. Trimming pared 0 bases from V and 7 bases from J, leaving 13 bases between. Germline CDR1 and CDR2: LNHNV and YYDKDF (reference sequence). CDR3 region: CATSRDTTNRNIQYF. The CDR3 coding sequence is TGTGCCACCAGCAGAGATACGACAAATCGGAACATTCAGTACTTC.

This clonotype showed up just a few times. This sequence joins TRBV4-1 and TRBJ2-7, with a tentative D call TRBD1 (5 bases). Germline V lookup: CDR1 MGHRA, CDR2 YSYEKL. The V and J ends lost 0 bases and 7 bases respectively, with 19 bases between them. CDR3 length: 16 amino acids. Here the CDR3 reads CASSQEGAGPYNEQYF. The CDR3 DNA sequence: TGCGCCAGCAGCCAAGAAGGGGCAGGGCCCTACAATGAGCAGTACTTC.

Only a few counts were recorded for this clonotype. The CDR3 is CASSSGGSKNIQYF. In nucleotides, the CDR3 is TGTGCCAGCAGCTCCGGGGGCTCCAAAAACATTCAGTACTTC. The V and J genes are TRBV7-2 and TRBJ2-4; TRBD1 or TRBD2 may be the D gene (6 bases each). Trimming stripped 4 bases from V and 2 bases from J, with 9 bases between. Germline loops: CDR1 SGHTA, CDR2 FQGNSA. The CDR3 consists of 14 residues.

This clonotype was counted between two and nine times. This rearrangement joins TRBV10-3 to TRBJ1-4, with 9 positions matching TRBD1. Losses at the gene ends were 0 bases for V and 8 bases for J; bases not matched to a gene: 4. This CDR3 contains 15 residues. Looked up from germline, CDR1 is ENHRY and CDR2 is SYGVKD. The CDR3 DNA reads TGTGCCATCAGTGAGTCAGGACAGGGGCAAGAAAAACTGTTTTTT. Its translation: CAISESGQGQEKLFF.

This rearrangement joins TRBV15 to TRBJ1-4, with 7 bases matching TRBD1. The trim removed 1 base at V and 5 bases at J, leaving 4 bases unmatched. CDR1 LNHNV and CDR2 YYDKDF come from the germline V gene (reference sequence). The CDR3 sequence is 15 residues long. In DNA form, the CDR3 reads TGTGCCACCAGCAGAGCCGACAGGGTAAATGAAAAACTGTTTTTT. It yields the protein CATSRADRVNEKLFF.

There are many counts of this clonotype. The CDR3 loop is CASSPQRLAGLYNEQFF. The CDR3 bases are TGTGCCAGCAGCCCCCAGAGGCTAGCGGGGCTATACAATGAGCAGTTCTTC. This chain uses TRBV12-3 or TRBV12-4 with TRBJ2-1; TRBD2 matches at 9 bases. The CDR3 runs to 17 residues. V lost 6 bases, J lost 4 bases, and 13 bases stayed unmatched.

This chain connects TRBV4-1 to TRBJ1-6; 8 bases are shared with TRBD1. The J segment lost 10 bases and the V segment lost 0 bases, leaving 2 bases of the junction unmatched. Per germline, CDR1 MGHRA and CDR2 YSYEKL. The length of the CDR3 is 14 residues. CDR3 in amino acids: CASSQDRGRSPLHF. CDR3 sequence (DNA): TGCGCCAGCAGCCAAGACAGGGGGCGATCACCCCTCCACTTT.

This clonotype was detected many times. V and J are TRBV3-1 and TRBJ2-4; the match to TRBD1 covers 11 bases. The closer fit of TRBJ2-7 to the DNA end suggests the J call may be wrong. Germline values: CDR1 LGHDT, CDR2 YNNKEL (reference sequence). The CDR3 runs 15 residues. The CDR3 protein is CASSQTRTGGSEQYF. CDR3 DNA: TGTGCCAGCAGCCAAACCCGGACAGGGGGCTCCGAGCAGTACTTC.

The chain combines TRBV2 with TRBJ2-5, with D perhaps matching TRBD1 or TRBD2 (5 bases each). The J call may be faulty, since TRBJ2-7 better matches the DNA end. CDR1 is SNHLY and CDR2 is FYNNEI in the germline V gene. The CDR3 runs to 12 residues. CDR3 in amino acids: CASTGGLYEQYF. The CDR3 DNA reads TGTGCCAGCACTGGGGGTTTGTACGAGCAGTACTTC.

The chain joins TRBV6-6 to TRBJ1-1; TRBD1 matches at 9 bases. After removal of 2 bases from V and 4 bases from J, the junction contained 2 bases not matched to a gene. CDR1 MNHNY and CDR2 SVGAGI come from the germline V gene (reference sequence). The CDR3 covers 14 residues. CDR3 protein: CASSYDRGGTEAFF. Here the CDR3 DNA reads TGTGCCAGCAGTTACGACAGGGGGGGCACTGAAGCTTTCTTT.